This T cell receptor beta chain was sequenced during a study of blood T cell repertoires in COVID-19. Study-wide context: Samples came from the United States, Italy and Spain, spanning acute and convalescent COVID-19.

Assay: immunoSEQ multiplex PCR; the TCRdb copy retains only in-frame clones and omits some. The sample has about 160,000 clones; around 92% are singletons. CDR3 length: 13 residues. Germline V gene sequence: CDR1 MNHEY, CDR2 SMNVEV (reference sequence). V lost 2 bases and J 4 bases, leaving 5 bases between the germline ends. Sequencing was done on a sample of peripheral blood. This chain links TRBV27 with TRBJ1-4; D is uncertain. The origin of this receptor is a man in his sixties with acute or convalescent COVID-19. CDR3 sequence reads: CASSLQYNEKLFF. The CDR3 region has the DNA TGTGCCAGCAGTTTACAGTATAATGAAAAACTGTTTTTT.